A single sample gave rise to the 27 T cell receptor beta chains below, sequenced in a study of blood T cell repertoires in COVID-19. TCRdb's table, derived via immunoSEQ multiplex PCR, lists solely in-frame clones and lacks some. Here the sample spans over 95,000 clones, 70% to 90% being singletons. The sequencing sample was made of peripheral blood. These TCRs come from a man in his forties with acute or convalescent COVID-19.

The chain uses TRBV15 and TRBJ2-7, with TRBD2 matching 8 bases. Trimming at V came to 1 base and at J to 5 bases, leaving 7 bases not matched to a gene. CDR3 size: 15 residues. CDR1 and CDR2 (germline): LNHNV, YYDKDF (reference sequence). Written as DNA, the CDR3 is TGTGCCACCAGCAGAGCGGGGGGGAGTTTTCACGAGCAGTACTTC. This encodes CATSRAGGSFHEQYF.

A note on this clone: The CDR3 does not close with the conserved phenylalanine or tryptophan, likely indicating a read error. No DNA is shown, since the ends of the CDR3 on it are uncertain; the CDR3 is the one TCRdb lists. This chain joins TRBV6-1 and TRBJ2-7; the DNA was not compared with TRBD1, the D call given in the table. Germline loops: CDR1 MNHNS, CDR2 SASEGT. 10 amino acids form the CDR3, both terminal residues included. This chain's CDR3 is CASSEIQFEL.

This clone was picked up a small number of times. V is TRBV7-2 and J is TRBJ2-1; perhaps TRBD1 as D (5 bases). Trimming left V 10 bases short and J 5 bases short, with 18 bases between. The CDR3 extends over 14 amino acids. Germline CDR1 is SGHTA and CDR2 is FQGNSA. The CDR3 protein is CATTPQGRDNEQFF. The CDR3 nucleotides are TGTGCCACCACTCCCCAGGGCCGGGACAATGAGCAGTTCTTC.

The V gene is TRBV5-6, the J gene TRBJ1-2; 11 bases agree with TRBD1. The CDR3 has 15 amino acids. CDR1 and CDR2 from the germline V gene are SGHDT and YYEEEE. The J segment lost 5 bases and the V segment lost 2 bases, leaving 5 bases of the junction unmatched. CDR3 bases: TGTGCCAGCAGCTTACCCGGGACAGGGGGTTATGGCTACACCTTC. The encoded protein is CASSLPGTGGYGYTF.

This chain joins TRBV5-1 and TRBJ2-1, with 7 bases fitting TRBD1. With V trimmed by 4 bases and J by 3 bases, 10 bases remained unmatched. The length of the CDR3 is 16 residues. Germline V gene sequence: CDR1 SGHRS, CDR2 YFSETQ. CDR3 amino acids: CASSLDRDSRYNEQFF. CDR3 DNA sequence: TGCGCCAGCAGCCTGGACCGGGACAGCCGCTACAATGAGCAGTTCTTC. The whole variable domain, remainder taken from reference TRBV5-1 and TRBJ2-1, is KAGVTQTPRYLIKTRGQQVTLSCSPISGHRSVSWYQQTPGQGLQFLFEYFSETQRNKGNFPGRFSGRQFSNSRSEMNVSTLELGDSALYLCASSLDRDSRYNEQFFGPGTRLTVL.

This chain joins TRBV25-1 and TRBJ1-2; D gene uncertain. Per the germline V gene, CDR1 is MGHDK and CDR2 is SYGVNS. Trimming left V 3 bases short and J 3 bases short, with 11 bases between. This CDR3 spans 14 amino acids. The CDR3 protein is CASSDGVSYYGYTF. The CDR3 nucleotides read TGTGCCAGCAGTGACGGGGTCTCCTACTATGGCTACACCTTC.

This chain uses TRBV7-6 with TRBJ2-7; 7 bases map to TRBD1. With 1 base clipped from V and 1 base from J, the junction kept 4 bases outside the gene matches. This CDR3 is built from 15 residues. Per germline, CDR1 SGHVS and CDR2 FNYEAQ. The CDR3 spells CASSLGGQVSYEQYF. In nucleotides, the CDR3 is TGTGCCAGCAGCTTAGGTGGACAGGTGTCCTACGAGCAGTACTTC.

J is TRBJ2-1 and V is TRBV24-1, with TRBD2 matching over 9 bases. Germline V gene sequence: CDR1 KGHDR, CDR2 SFDVKD. The CDR3 contains 15 residues. The J segment lost 6 bases and the V segment lost 3 bases, leaving 5 bases of the junction unmatched. The chain's CDR3 is CATSDPGLATNEQFF. Written as DNA, the CDR3 is TGTGCCACCAGTGATCCGGGACTAGCCACCAATGAGCAGTTCTTC.

This clone was picked up one time. The genes are TRBV29-1 and TRBJ2-7; 7 bases agree with TRBD1. With V trimmed by 4 bases and J by 6 bases, 15 bases remained unmatched. Germline values: CDR1 SQVTM, CDR2 ANQGSEA. The CDR3 spans 15 residues. This CDR3 reads CSVVGSVKGAGEQYF. CDR3 in DNA: TGCAGCGTTGTAGGGTCGGTAAAGGGGGCGGGCGAGCAGTACTTC.

J is TRBJ1-2 and V is TRBV29-1; weak D call: TRBD1 (5 bases). V lost 3 bases and J 4 bases, leaving 15 bases between the germline ends. The CDR3 spans 14 residues. The germline V gene has CDR1 SQVTM and CDR2 ANQGSEA. The CDR3 DNA follows: TGCAGCGTTGACTCCCAGGGTGGCGGCTATGGCTACACCTTC. This encodes CSVDSQGGGYGYTF.

V usage is TRBV12-3 or TRBV12-4 and J usage is TRBJ2-5; D possibly corresponds to TRBD2 (5 bases). This CDR3 is 13 amino acids long. Deletions cut 6 bases from V and 5 bases from J, with 13 bases between. The DNA for the CDR3 is TGTGCCAGCAGCCCAGGAGGCCGGGAGACCCAGTACTTC. Translating gives CASSPGGRETQYF.

The chain links TRBV11-3 to TRBJ2-2, with 7 bases identical to TRBD1. Germline V gene data show CDR1 as SGHNT and CDR2 as YENEEA. This CDR3 has 18 amino acids. After removal of 0 bases from V and 2 bases from J, the junction contained 9 bases not matched to a gene. In DNA form, the CDR3 reads TGTGCCAGCAGCTTAGATCTGATGGGACAGACAAACACCGGGGAGCTGTTTTTT. It translates to CASSLDLMGQTNTGELFF.

The chain employs TRBV6-2 or TRBV6-3 and TRBJ2-4; 8 bases fit TRBD1. Germline assignment: CDR1 MNHEY and CDR2 SVGEGT. The CDR3 is 15 residues long. V lost 5 bases, J lost 8 bases, and 11 bases stayed unmatched. The CDR3 coding sequence is TGTGCCAGCAGTCTGGGGCAGGGGGCTTGGGACATTCAGTACTTC. It codes for CASSLGQGAWDIQYF.

The chain employs TRBV9 and TRBJ2-7, with D possibly being TRBD2 (6 bases). CDR1 and CDR2 (germline): SGDLS, YYNGEE. V gave up 0 bases and J gave up 4 bases, with 14 bases separating them. The CDR3 runs 15 residues. This CDR3 is CASSVGLVGTYEQYF. In nucleotides, the CDR3 is TGTGCCAGCAGCGTAGGACTAGTCGGCACTTACGAGCAGTACTTC.

V and J are TRBV7-9 and TRBJ2-7, with 7 bases identical to TRBD1. Germline CDR1 SEHNR, CDR2 FQNEAQ (reference sequence). This CDR3 has 17 amino acids. The V gene end was trimmed by 1 base and the J gene end by 1 base; junction bases not matched to a gene: 10. The CDR3 loop is CASSLGTGVLLSYEQYF. In nucleotides, the CDR3 is TGTGCCAGCAGCTTAGGTACAGGGGTCCTCCTTTCCTACGAGCAGTACTTC.

This clone was seen a single time. V usage is TRBV12-3 or TRBV12-4 and J usage is TRBJ1-1; no definite D call. Trimming shortened V by 6 bases and J by 2 bases, and 10 bases separated the two germline ends. The CDR3 covers 13 residues. The CDR3 here is CASRGRANTEAFF. In nucleotides, the CDR3 is TGTGCCAGCAGGGGCCGAGCTAACACTGAAGCTTTCTTT.

This rearrangement joins TRBV7-2 to TRBJ1-5; no reliable D call. V was shortened by 2 bases and J by 7 bases, with 18 bases between the two germline ends. This CDR3 is 16 amino acids long. The V gene's germline CDR1 is SGHTA and CDR2 FQGNSA. The chain's CDR3 is CASSLSVPGNRQPQHF. The CDR3 coding sequence is TGTGCCAGCAGCTTATCGGTCCCGGGGAATCGACAGCCCCAGCATTTT.

The V call is TRBV30, the J call TRBJ1-4; D gene ambiguous. V was cut by 8 bases and J by 0 bases, with 10 bases left in between. Germline V gene sequence: CDR1 GTSNPN, CDR2 SVGIG (reference sequence). This CDR3 is built from 13 residues. As DNA, the CDR3 is TGTGCCCAAAGGAGGGCAACTAATGAAAAACTGTTTTTT. Protein: CAQRRATNEKLFF. Combining the CDR3 with reference TRBV30 and TRBJ1-4 gives the whole variable domain SQTIHQWPATLVQPVGSPLSLECTVEGTSNPNLYWYRQAAGRGLQLLFYSVGIGQISSEVPQNLSASRPQDRQFILSSKKLLLSDSGFYLCAQRRATNEKLFFGSGTQLSVL.

The gene calls are TRBV2 and TRBJ1-4, with 7 bases identical to TRBD1. V was clipped by 8 bases and J by 6 bases; unmatched bases: 0. CDR1 SNHLY and CDR2 FYNNEI come from the germline V gene. This CDR3 region has 11 residues. CDR3 amino acids: CASGTDEKLFF. The DNA of the CDR3 is TGTGCCAGCGGGACAGATGAAAAACTGTTTTTT.

The chain has TRBV6-4 and TRBJ2-1; 7 bases match TRBD1. Per the germline V gene, CDR1 is MRHNA and CDR2 is SNTAGT. This CDR3 has 13 residues. V trimming: 0 bases; J trimming: 13 bases; junction bases outside the gene matches: 6. This CDR3 is CASSDSEGAIQFF. The CDR3 DNA reads as TGTGCCAGCAGTGACTCTGAGGGGGCGATCCAGTTCTTC.

This sequence joins TRBV5-1 and TRBJ2-3; 8 bases are a match to TRBD2. Germline V gene data show CDR1 as SGHRS and CDR2 as YFSETQ. V lost 4 bases and J lost 6; bases outside the gene matches: 16. CDR3 length: 17 residues. The CDR3 region has the DNA TGCGCCAGCAGCACTGGATGGGCGGGGGGACAACCCGATACGCAGTATTTT. Protein: CASSTGWAGGQPDTQYF.

This clone turned up a few times. V is TRBV5-4 and J is TRBJ1-3, with TRBD1 matching over 8 bases. V was clipped by 5 bases and J by 3 bases; unmatched bases: 7. This CDR3 spans 15 amino acids. CDR1 and CDR2 (germline): SGHNT, YYREEE (reference sequence). The CDR3 sequence is CASSRTGLGGNTIYF. The CDR3 region has the DNA TGTGCCAGCAGTCGGACAGGGTTAGGTGGAAACACCATATATTTT.

Only a few counts were recorded for this clone. The genes are TRBV6-6 and TRBJ2-4; D is perhaps TRBD1 (6 bases). CDR3 size: 15 residues. The germline V gene has CDR1 MNHNY and CDR2 SVGAGI (reference sequence). V was cut by 4 bases and J by 1 base, with 11 bases left in between. The CDR3 protein is CASSSQGSAKNIQYF. The CDR3, as DNA: TGTGCCAGCAGTTCCCAGGGGAGTGCCAAAAACATTCAGTACTTC.

In nucleotides, the CDR3 is TGTGCCAGCAGCTTGGATAGGAACACCGGGGAGCTGTTTTTT. Its protein product is CASSLDRNTGELFF. V gene TRBV5-4 combines with J gene TRBJ2-2; D call uncertain. The CDR3 consists of 14 residues. Germline V gives CDR1 SGHNT, CDR2 YYREEE (reference sequence). Trimming pared 0 bases from V and 1 base from J, leaving 4 bases between.

This chain links TRBV2 with TRBJ1-4; D possibly corresponds to TRBD1 (5 bases). The V gene's germline CDR1 is SNHLY and CDR2 FYNNEI. The ends were cut back, 2 bases at V and 4 bases at J, with 8 bases in the middle. The CDR3 loop spans 14 amino acids. The CDR3 DNA reads TGTGCCAGCAGTGAATACAGGATTAATGAAAAACTGTTTTTT. This codes for CASSEYRINEKLFF.

The rearrangement links TRBV30 to TRBJ1-2; no firm D call. The CDR3 runs to 14 residues. Trimming removed 2 bases at V and 3 bases at J, with 13 bases between. CDR1 and CDR2 (germline): GTSNPN, SVGIG (reference sequence). CDR3 DNA: TGTGCCTGGAGTCGACCAGGCTTGGACTATGGCTACACCTTC. It specifies CAWSRPGLDYGYTF.

V gene TRBV5-1 combines with J gene TRBJ2-1, with a weak D call TRBD2 (5 bases). Trimming pared 4 bases from V and 7 bases from J, leaving 18 bases between. The CDR3 contains 15 residues. In germline, CDR1 is SGHRS, CDR2 YFSETQ. CDR3 sequence (DNA): TGCGCCAGCAGCGGCCGAGGGCCCGGCGGAAATGAGCAGTTCTTC. It is translated as CASSGRGPGGNEQFF.